This TCR beta chain was documented in a study of regulatory T cells in long-lasting Graves disease. According to the study, TCR beta libraries were built with iRepertoire HTBI primers and CDR3-region Arm-PCR. TCRdb processed the multiplex PCR reads anew with MiXCR; each CDR3 protein has one entry. The table includes 400,000 to 450,000 distinct CDR3 sequences, around 14% detected once. Documented time point: newly diagnosed GD, antithyroid drugs for less than 3 months. PBMC RNA was the source of the TCR library. This CDR3 contains 17 residues. The junction had 9 bases not matched to a gene; V was cut back by 4 bases and J by 6 bases. Germline V CDR1 and CDR2: KGHDR, SFDVKD. In its sample, this clonotype was seen many times. This sample also belongs to another study, concerning T cells in Graves' hyperthyroidism and ophthalmopathy. As reported in that work: Stable hyperthyroidism was told apart from ophthalmopathy by a model built on 13 V-J features.

The chain carries TRBV24-1 and TRBJ2-1; 12 bases fit TRBD2. Sequenced material: peripheral blood mononuclear cells (PBMCs), taken at new diagnosis, from a patient treated with antithyroid drugs. The source is a woman between 25 and 40 years old with Graves disease. The CDR3 here is CATSERTSGKLSNEQFF. In nucleotides, the CDR3 is TGTGCCACCAGTGAACGGACTAGCGGGAAGTTAAGCAATGAGCAGTTCTTC.